One and the same sample provided the 4 T cell receptor beta chains below, sequenced in a study of blood T cell repertoires in COVID-19. The table came from immunoSEQ multiplex PCR; TCRdb's copy has only in-frame clones and leaves some out. The sample has 220,000 or so clones; under 90% are singletons. Sequencing used PBMCs or T cells enriched from blood (not recorded which). All receptors derive from a woman aged 60-75 years who had recovered from COVID-19.

The chain links TRBV5-6 to TRBJ2-7; a weak D match, TRBD1 (5 bases). The CDR3 length is 16 residues. V lost 6 bases, J lost 3 bases, and 22 bases lay in between. In germline, CDR1 is SGHDT, CDR2 YYEEEE. The CDR3 nucleotides read TGTGCCAGCATCCGGGCTTCTAAGACAGACCTCTACGAGCAGTACTTC. This sequence encodes CASIRASKTDLYEQYF.

The chain couples TRBV11-2 to TRBJ2-1; 9 bases map to TRBD2. Germline V CDR1 and CDR2: SGHAT, FQNNGV. The CDR3 spans 17 residues. The V gene end was trimmed by 3 bases and the J gene end by 7 bases; junction bases not matched to a gene: 13. CDR3 DNA sequence: TGTGCCAGCAGCTTCGGCGCTAGCGGGGTCGCGTTGAATGAGCAGTTCTTC. Translation: CASSFGASGVALNEQFF.

The chain uses TRBV3-1 (or the pseudogene TRBV3-2) and TRBJ1-6; D might be TRBD1 (6 bases). Trimming pared 3 bases from V and 0 bases from J, leaving 12 bases between. The CDR3 extends over 17 amino acids. Germline V gives CDR1 LGHDT, CDR2 YNNKEL (reference sequence). The CDR3 coding sequence is TGTGCCAGCAGCCAGGACAGTTTTTTCTCCTATAATTCACCCCTCCACTTT. Protein sequence: CASSQDSFFSYNSPLHF.

The gene calls are TRBV7-2 and TRBJ1-5; D possibly corresponds to TRBD1 (5 bases). This CDR3 is 16 amino acids long. CDR1 is SGHTA, CDR2 FQGNSA, per germline. Trimming left V 1 base short and J 6 bases short, with 16 bases between. CDR3: CASSLGGVAGIQPQHF. In DNA form, the CDR3 reads TGTGCCAGCAGCTTAGGGGGTGTCGCAGGGATTCAGCCCCAGCATTTT.